The T cell receptor (beta chain) described here comes from a study of blood T cell repertoires in COVID-19. Authors' analysis steps: Estimated nucleated cell counts came from reference gene primer amplification. Profiling relied on immunoSEQ multiplex PCR, and the TCRdb table lists in-frame clones only, not all of them. The DNA gave D and trimming, while V, J and clone size come from that table. Of about 120,000 clones detected, just over 90% appear once; the ten largest clones hold 1.8%. The TCR originated in a human donor with active COVID-19. The donor label of this sample is uncertain. The material sequenced was peripheral blood.

CDR3 nucleotides: TGTGCCAGTAGTATTTCGGGACAGCGGTATCAGCCCCAGCATTTT. It is translated as CASSISGQRYQPQHF. This chain connects TRBV19 to TRBJ1-5; 7 bases line up with TRBD1. CDR3 length: 15 residues. V gave up 3 bases and J gave up 5 bases; unmatched junction bases: 7. Germline CDR1 reads LNHDA; CDR2 reads SQIVND (reference sequence).